This T cell receptor beta chain was sequenced in a study of CD8 T cells in ankylosing spondylitis. Construction of TCR beta libraries was performed using quantitative 5'-RACE with molecular barcodes. MiXCR, run by TCRdb on the 5' RACE reads, gives a single entry per CDR3 protein. In the table there are fewer than 200,000 distinct CDR3 sequences, about 20% of which are singletons. Germline V gene sequence: CDR1 SSHAT, CDR2 FNYEAQ (reference sequence). J gave up 4 bases and V 5 bases, and 14 bases lay outside the gene matches. The CDR3 has 17 residues. Study-level results: What appeared characteristic of ankylosing spondylitis blood was a TCR beta motif of fewer than ten highly homologous variants. Reportedly, disease-linked clones are significantly enriched in ankylosing spondylitis patients' matched synovial fluid.

Only a few counts were recorded for this clonotype. Its antigen is not known. The rearrangement uses TRBV7-7 and TRBJ2-1; 7 positions match TRBD2. This receptor was identified in a male donor aged 5 to 30 with ankylosing spondylitis or in good health (not recorded which). Sequencing used blood, either unsorted or a sorted T cell fraction (not recorded which). In nucleotides, the CDR3 is TGTGCCAGCAGCCCCCAATCCACTAGCGCCTTATACAATGAGCAGTTCTTC. This translates into CASSPQSTSALYNEQFF.